The 12 T cell receptor beta chains below were found in one sample sequenced in a study of shared clonotypes between healthy human individuals. This table comes from immunoSEQ multiplex PCR, and its TCRdb copy is limited to in-frame clones, with some not included. The data contain more than 2 million clones, 95% of them singletons. Sequenced material: naive CD4+ T cells sorted from blood. The subset here: CD45RA+ positively selected. These receptors originate from a man younger than 35 in good health.

V gene TRBV2 combines with J gene TRBJ1-6, with no clear D. Germline CDR1 reads SNHLY; CDR2 reads FYNNEI. CDR3 length equals 14 residues. Trimming removed 7 bases from V and 7 bases from J, with 14 bases in between. The CDR3 protein is CASTTLEGNSPLHF. Written as DNA, the CDR3 is TGTGCCAGCACGACCTTGGAGGGAAATTCACCCCTCCACTTT. The full variable domain, rest sourced from reference TRBV2 and TRBJ1-6, is EPEVTQTPSHQVTQMGQEVILRCVPISNHLYFYWYRQILGQKVEFLVSFYNNEISEKSEIFDDQFSVERPDGSNFTLKIRSTKLEDSAMYFCASTTLEGNSPLHFGNGTRLTVT.

The genes are TRBV27 and TRBJ2-2, with 7 bases lining up with TRBD1. Per germline, CDR1 MNHEY and CDR2 SMNVEV (reference sequence). This CDR3 is 15 amino acids long. Trimming took 0 bases from V and 6 from J; bases not matched to a gene: 4. CDR3: CASSLSGTVPGELFF. In nucleotides, the CDR3 is TGTGCCAGCAGTTTATCGGGGACAGTGCCCGGGGAGCTGTTTTTT.

The chain uses TRBV6-5 and TRBJ1-5; D remains ambiguous. The CDR3 totals 12 residues. Trimming left V 4 bases short and J 5 bases short, with 6 bases between. Germline V lookup: CDR1 MNHEY, CDR2 SVGAGI. The CDR3: CASSFADQPQHF. The CDR3 DNA reads as TGTGCCAGCAGTTTTGCGGATCAGCCCCAGCATTTT.

The rearrangement joins TRBV6-5 to TRBJ1-1; perhaps TRBD1 as D (5 bases). This CDR3 has 14 amino acids. V lost 5 bases to trimming and J lost 1 base, with 11 bases between them. Germline V gene data show CDR1 as MNHEY and CDR2 as SVGAGI. The CDR3 DNA is TGTGCCAGCAGTAAGTCCGGGGCGAACACTGAAGCTTTCTTT. Translation gives CASSKSGANTEAFF.

The genes are TRBV18 and TRBJ2-5; 8 nucleotides agree with TRBD1. V lost 4 bases to trimming and J lost 7 bases; unmatched junction nucleotides: 8. The CDR3 extends over 14 amino acids. The V gene's germline CDR1 is KGHSH and CDR2 LQKENI. The CDR3 region is CASSLTTGDGTQYF. CDR3 DNA sequence: TGTGCCAGCTCACTCACGACAGGGGATGGGACCCAGTACTTC.

This chain joins TRBV7-2 and TRBJ2-7; 7 bases map to TRBD1. The germline V gene encodes CDR1 SGHTA and CDR2 FQGNSA. This CDR3 has 11 amino acids. Trimming at V came to 5 bases and at J to 12 bases, leaving 7 bases not matched to a gene. This chain's CDR3 is CASSANRDRYF. CDR3 nucleotide sequence: TGTGCCAGCAGCGCCAACCGGGACAGGTACTTC.

CDR3 coding DNA: TGTGCCACTGCAGCGGGGACAGATACGCAGTATTTT. This translates into CATAAGTDTQYF. The chain uses TRBV10-3 and TRBJ2-3, with 7 bases identical to TRBD2. After removal of 10 bases from V and 3 bases from J, the junction contained 4 bases not matched to a gene. This CDR3 is built from 12 residues. Germline values: CDR1 ENHRY, CDR2 SYGVKD.

The rearrangement uses TRBV5-1 and TRBJ2-6; weak D call: TRBD1 (5 bases). Germline V gene sequence: CDR1 SGHRS, CDR2 YFSETQ. The ends were cut back, 4 bases at V and 0 bases at J, with 14 bases in the middle. The CDR3 covers 17 residues. The CDR3 DNA is TGCGCCAGCAGCCCGGACACCTGGAGCTCTGGGGCCAACGTCCTGACTTTC. Its translation is CASSPDTWSSGANVLTF.

This clone was recorded once. The chain links TRBV2 to TRBJ2-5, with D unclear. CDR3 length: 12 amino acids. The germline CDR1 and CDR2 sequences are SNHLY and FYNNEI. The V gene lost 8 bases and the J gene lost 1 base, with 8 bases spanning the gap. CDR3 sequence: CASGSAQETQYF. As DNA, the CDR3 is TGTGCCAGCGGGTCAGCCCAAGAGACCCAGTACTTC.

This chain joins TRBV28 and TRBJ2-1; TRBD2 matches 11 bases. V dropped 5 bases and J dropped 12; count of bases not matched to a gene: 12. Germline lookup yields CDR1 MDHEN and CDR2 SYDVKM. The CDR3 runs 15 residues. The CDR3 nucleotides read TGTGCCAGCAGTGTATCCGGGACTAGCGGCTCATGGCAGTTCTTC. Translation gives CASSVSGTSGSWQFF.

The chain employs TRBV5-1 and TRBJ1-1; 11 bases align to TRBD1. The germline V gene has CDR1 SGHRS and CDR2 YFSETQ. Trimming removed 5 bases from V and 0 bases from J; junction bases left unmatched: 9. The CDR3 totals 17 residues. The CDR3 sequence is CASSLGQGAGMNTEAFF. CDR3 in DNA: TGCGCCAGCAGTCTTGGACAGGGGGCGGGGATGAACACTGAAGCTTTCTTT.

The chain employs TRBV6-1 and TRBJ2-2; D gene uncertain. Germline-derived CDR1 and CDR2 are MNHNS and SASEGT. This CDR3 has 14 amino acids. Deletions cut 7 bases from V and 3 bases from J, with 12 bases between. The CDR3: CASKGPSYTGELFF. In DNA, the CDR3 is TGTGCCAGCAAAGGACCCTCCTACACCGGGGAGCTGTTTTTT.